Shown below are 26 T cell receptor beta chains from a single sample sequenced in a study of cytomegalovirus exposure and HLA in healthy donors. Amplification used 60 Vbeta primers and 13 Jbeta primers. Generated by immunoSEQ multiplex PCR, the TCRdb table keeps only in-frame clones and is missing some. This sample yields about 260,000 clones, of which just over 70% are seen a single time; under 3% belongs to the top ten. Sequencing input: PBMCs. The receptors shown here come from a female donor in good health and CMV-seronegative.

The chain carries TRBV7-2 and TRBJ1-5, with TRBD1 as a possible D gene (5 bases). The CDR3 has 16 amino acids. The ends were cut back, 2 bases at V and 1 base at J, with 12 bases in the middle. The germline gives CDR1 SGHTA, CDR2 FQGNSA. The CDR3 region is CASSLSRVVSNQPQHF. The CDR3 DNA sequence: TGTGCCAGCAGCTTAAGCAGGGTGGTGAGCAATCAGCCCCAGCATTTT.

V is TRBV7-8 and J is TRBJ1-4; D is possibly TRBD1 (6 bases). The germline gives CDR1 SGHVS, CDR2 FQNEAQ. The CDR3 totals 14 residues. With 7 bases removed from V and 7 bases from J, the gap between germline ends came to 16 bases. The CDR3 here is CASTNTGLSEKLFF. Written as DNA, the CDR3 is TGTGCCAGCACCAACACAGGGTTGAGTGAAAAACTGTTTTTT.

V is TRBV2 and J is TRBJ1-5; D might be TRBD1 (6 bases). V was shortened by 2 bases and J by 2 bases, with 13 bases between the two germline ends. This CDR3 is 16 amino acids long. Germline CDR1 reads SNHLY; CDR2 reads FYNNEI. Here the CDR3 DNA reads TGTGCCAGCAGTGAAATCCCAGGGGCTGGCAATCAGCCCCAGCATTTT. Residues: CASSEIPGAGNQPQHF.

The V gene is TRBV6-1, the J gene TRBJ1-4; D remains ambiguous. V was trimmed by 0 bases and J by 3 bases, leaving 8 bases between them. There are 15 residues in the CDR3. In germline, CDR1 is MNHNS, CDR2 SASEGT. Here the CDR3 reads CASSEAAVANEKLFF. The CDR3 coding sequence is TGTGCCAGCAGTGAAGCGGCAGTGGCTAATGAAAAACTGTTTTTT.

This clone was counted a single time. V is TRBV2 and J is TRBJ1-4, with 8 bases matching TRBD1. The V gene's germline CDR1 is SNHLY and CDR2 FYNNEI. The CDR3 runs to 16 residues. V dropped 8 bases and J dropped 0; count of bases not matched to a gene: 8. The CDR3 region has the DNA TGTGCCAGCCTCCGGGACAGGTCTGCAACTAATGAAAAACTGTTTTTT. Translating gives CASLRDRSATNEKLFF.

The chain links TRBV30 to TRBJ2-1; TRBD2 agrees at 11 bases. The V gene's germline CDR1 is GTSNPN and CDR2 SVGIG (reference sequence). The CDR3 has 15 residues. The ends lost 3 bases at V and 8 bases at J; junction bases unmatched: 9. The CDR3 DNA reads TGTGCCTGGAGCCCCACTAGCGGGAGTTTCTATGAGCAGTTCTTC. It codes for CAWSPTSGSFYEQFF.

This clone has more than one count but fewer than ten. This rearrangement joins TRBV7-8 to TRBJ1-1, with a weak D call TRBD1 (6 bases). The germline V and J ends were trimmed by 5 bases and 0 bases, with 19 bases remaining between them. Germline-derived CDR1 and CDR2 are SGHVS and FQNEAQ. The CDR3 sequence is 17 residues long. The chain's CDR3 is CASSPSPGALMNTEAFF. The CDR3 region has the DNA TGTGCCAGCAGCCCCTCCCCAGGGGCTCTCATGAACACTGAAGCTTTCTTT.

The chain has TRBV11-2 and TRBJ2-1, with no clear D. The V gene lost 5 bases and the J gene lost 11 bases, with 10 bases spanning the gap. Germline V lookup: CDR1 SGHAT, CDR2 FQNNGV. The CDR3 runs to 11 residues. This CDR3 reads CASSPGLKQFF. DNA of the CDR3: TGTGCCAGCAGCCCCGGTTTGAAGCAGTTCTTC.

This CDR3 reads CAITRQPHKEQYF. DNA of the CDR3: TGTGCCATCACCCGACAGCCCCATAAAGAGCAGTACTTC. The chain recombines TRBV2 with TRBJ2-7; a weak D match, TRBD1 (5 bases). The CDR3 extends over 13 amino acids. Germline V gene sequence: CDR1 SNHLY, CDR2 FYNNEI. Deletions cut 10 bases from V and 7 bases from J, with 20 bases between. The whole variable domain, remainder taken from reference TRBV2 and TRBJ2-7, is EPEVTQTPSHQVTQMGQEVILRCVPISNHLYFYWYRQILGQKVEFLVSFYNNEISEKSEIFDDQFSVERPDGSNFTLKIRSTKLEDSAMYFCAITRQPHKEQYFGPGTRLTVT.

The V gene is TRBV10-2, the J gene TRBJ2-7; tentatively, D is TRBD2 (5 bases). The CDR3 extends over 13 amino acids. The germline gives CDR1 WSHSY, CDR2 SAAADI. V gave up 6 bases and J gave up 2 bases, with 11 bases separating them. The chain's CDR3 is CASRGLFAYEQYF. The CDR3 bases are TGCGCCAGCAGAGGACTGTTTGCCTACGAGCAGTACTTC.

The V call is TRBV5-4, the J call TRBJ2-2, with TRBD1 matching 7 bases. CDR1 SGHNT and CDR2 YYREEE come from the germline V gene (reference sequence). V lost 5 bases to trimming and J lost 6 bases; unmatched junction nucleotides: 7. This CDR3 is built from 14 residues. The CDR3 protein is CASRSPDRAGELFF. CDR3 sequence (DNA): TGTGCCAGCAGATCCCCTGACAGGGCCGGGGAGCTGTTTTTT.

This clone has only one observation. V usage is TRBV7-9 and J usage is TRBJ2-7, with D unresolved. This CDR3 has 15 amino acids. V was trimmed by 5 bases and J by 0 bases, leaving 14 bases between them. The germline V gene encodes CDR1 SEHNR and CDR2 FQNEAQ (reference sequence). The CDR3 DNA is TGTGCCAGCAGCCTCTCTACGGTGAGCTCCTACGAGCAGTACTTC. Translation gives CASSLSTVSSYEQYF.

The CDR3, as DNA: TGTGCCAGCAGCGGCGACATCGCAGATACGCAGTATTTT. Amino acid sequence: CASSGDIADTQYF. The chain employs TRBV6-1 and TRBJ2-3; D remains unclear. The CDR3 length is 13 residues. Trimming took 6 bases from V and 4 from J, leaving 11 bases between them. The V gene's germline CDR1 is MNHNS and CDR2 SASEGT.

The chain links TRBV5-1 to TRBJ2-7; D possibly corresponds to TRBD1 (5 bases). Germline CDR1 reads SGHRS; CDR2 reads YFSETQ. V was clipped by 1 base and J by 9 bases, with 17 bases between them. The CDR3 consists of 14 residues. As DNA, the CDR3 is TGCGCCAGCAGCTTGACTGGACAAGCTTATGGGCAGTACTTC. Translated, it gives CASSLTGQAYGQYF.

The genes are TRBV10-3 and TRBJ1-5; D is undetermined. This CDR3 has 15 residues. Trimming left V 2 bases short and J 4 bases short, with 12 bases between. Germline lookup yields CDR1 ENHRY and CDR2 SYGVKD. The CDR3 region is CAISEGRRENQPQHF. The CDR3, as DNA: TGTGCCATCAGTGAGGGGAGGCGGGAAAATCAGCCCCAGCATTTT.

The sample holds a few counts of this clone. The chain links TRBV5-1 to TRBJ2-5; possible D gene TRBD1, 6 bases. The V and J ends lost 4 bases and 0 bases respectively, with 10 bases between them. The CDR3 has 14 amino acids. Per germline, CDR1 SGHRS and CDR2 YFSETQ. The CDR3 loop is CASSMDSYQETQYF. DNA for the CDR3: TGCGCCAGCAGCATGGACAGCTACCAAGAGACCCAGTACTTC.

The rearrangement joins TRBV15 to TRBJ2-5; 10 nucleotides agree with TRBD2. This CDR3 is 16 amino acids long. Trimming took 0 bases from V and 5 from J; bases not matched to a gene: 6. CDR1 and CDR2 from the germline V gene are LNHNV and YYDKDF (reference sequence). The CDR3 nucleotides are TGTGCCACCAGCAGAGAAACTAGCGGGGCCAGGGAGACCCAGTACTTC. Amino acid sequence: CATSRETSGARETQYF.

The rearrangement links TRBV29-1 to TRBJ1-5; perhaps TRBD1 as D (6 bases). Germline CDR1 is SQVTM and CDR2 is ANQGSEA. Trimming took off 5 bases at V and 4 bases at J, with 12 bases between the two ends. This CDR3 spans 13 amino acids. The CDR3 loop reads CSVREGGNQPQHF. For the CDR3, the DNA is TGCAGCGTTCGGGAGGGGGGGAATCAGCCCCAGCATTTT. Variable domain in full (rest from reference TRBV29-1 and TRBJ1-5): SAVISQKPSRDICQRGTSLTIQCQVDSQVTMMFWYRQQPGQSLTLIATANQGSEATYESGFVIDKFPISRPNLTFSTLTVSNMSPEDSSIYLCSVREGGNQPQHFGDGTRLSIL.

The gene calls are TRBV21-1 and TRBJ2-1; the listed D gene, TRBD1, was not tested against the DNA. TRBV21-1 is a listed pseudogene. The CDR3 totals 16 residues. The CDR3 reads CASSKVGQGKGAEQFF. CDR3 DNA sequence: TGTGCCAGCAGCAAAGTCGGCCAGGGGAAAGGGGCTGAGCAGTTCTTC.

The V call is TRBV28, the J call TRBJ2-7; TRBD1 matches 9 bases. There are 15 residues in the CDR3. J was trimmed by 10 bases and V by 6 bases; bases with no gene match: 16. Germline V gene data show CDR1 as MDHEN and CDR2 as SYDVKM. The CDR3 loop is CASSSMPGQGREQYF. The CDR3 DNA reads as TGTGCCAGCAGCTCGATGCCGGGACAGGGAAGAGAACAGTACTTC.

The genes are TRBV5-1 and TRBJ1-1; tentatively, D is TRBD1 (5 bases). This CDR3 has 14 amino acids. Germline V gene data show CDR1 as SGHRS and CDR2 as YFSETQ. Trimming cost V 2 bases and J 1 base, with 9 bases left between them. Here the CDR3 DNA reads TGCGCCAGCAGCTTTTCCGGACAGAACACTGAAGCTTTCTTT. It codes for CASSFSGQNTEAFF.

As DNA, the CDR3 is TGTGCCAGTGTGAAGCCCGGGACAGTACCTCTTGGCTACACCTTC. This encodes CASVKPGTVPLGYTF. This chain links TRBV5-4 with TRBJ1-2; 7 nucleotides line up with TRBD1. V lost 8 bases, J lost 7 bases, and 17 bases stayed unmatched. The CDR3 extends over 15 amino acids. The germline V gene has CDR1 SGHNT and CDR2 YYREEE (reference sequence).

The V gene is TRBV5-4, the J gene TRBJ2-2; D uncertain. Trimming removed 4 bases from V and 4 bases from J, with 5 bases in between. CDR1 is SGHNT and CDR2 is YYREEE in the germline V gene (reference sequence). The CDR3 has 12 residues. CDR3 sequence: CASSPSTGELFF. In DNA, the CDR3 is TGTGCCAGCAGCCCGTCCACCGGGGAGCTGTTTTTT.

This clone has only a few counts. The chain couples TRBV7-9 to TRBJ2-3, with 11 bases that match TRBD2. Germline V gene data show CDR1 as SEHNR and CDR2 as FQNEAQ (reference sequence). This CDR3 has 15 amino acids. V lost 7 bases, J lost 2 bases, and 5 bases stayed unmatched. The CDR3 DNA sequence: TGTGCCAGCACCTGGGGACTAGCGGCCACAGATACGCAGTATTTT. This gives the protein CASTWGLAATDTQYF.

V and J are TRBV18 and TRBJ2-1; 8 nucleotides agree with TRBD2. V trimming: 2 bases; J trimming: 7 bases; junction bases outside the gene matches: 7. Germline V gene data show CDR1 as KGHSH and CDR2 as LQKENI. This CDR3 has 15 amino acids. The CDR3 here is CASSPKAGGGNEQFF. The DNA for the CDR3 is TGTGCCAGCTCACCAAAGGCCGGCGGGGGGAATGAGCAGTTCTTC. Full variable domain (outside the CDR3, taken from reference TRBV18 and TRBJ2-1): NAGVMQNPRHLVRRRGQEARLRCSPMKGHSHVYWYRQLPEEGLKFMVYLQKENIIDESGMPKERFSAEFPKEGPSILRIQQVVRGDSAAYFCASSPKAGGGNEQFFGPGTRLTVL.

The rearrangement joins TRBV5-1 to TRBJ1-3, with 8 bases identical to TRBD1. Trimming removed 4 bases from V and 1 base from J; junction bases left unmatched: 4. The CDR3 covers 15 residues. CDR1 is SGHRS and CDR2 is YFSETQ in the germline V gene. The CDR3 region has the DNA TGCGCCAGCAGCGGAGGGGACAGGTCTGGAAACACCATATATTTT. As protein: CASSGGDRSGNTIYF.